Below, one TCR beta chain is given with its context. CDR1 and CDR2 (germline): MNHEY, SMNVEV (reference sequence). The ends lost 4 bases at V and 7 bases at J; junction bases unmatched: 6. The CDR3 contains 14 residues. CD8+ and CD4+ blood T cells underwent TCR beta sequencing. Controls matched for sex and age were healthy donors. This entry belongs to a study of CD8 T cells in Susac syndrome. Random hexamers were used to reverse transcribe the RNA input (about 0.45 to 1 ug). Via MiXCR, TCRdb re-called the immunoSEQ multiplex PCR reads, giving one row per CDR3 protein. The table has 100,000 to 150,000 distinct CDR3 sequences, 85% to 95% seen once.

Specimen: CD4+ T cells from PBMCs. The source of this sequence is a human donor in good health. The rearrangement uses TRBV27 and TRBJ1-5; the match to TRBD1 covers 8 bases. CDR3 residues: CASSSDRGRQPQHF. CDR3 bases: TGTGCCAGCAGTTCCGACAGGGGTCGGCAGCCCCAGCATTTT.